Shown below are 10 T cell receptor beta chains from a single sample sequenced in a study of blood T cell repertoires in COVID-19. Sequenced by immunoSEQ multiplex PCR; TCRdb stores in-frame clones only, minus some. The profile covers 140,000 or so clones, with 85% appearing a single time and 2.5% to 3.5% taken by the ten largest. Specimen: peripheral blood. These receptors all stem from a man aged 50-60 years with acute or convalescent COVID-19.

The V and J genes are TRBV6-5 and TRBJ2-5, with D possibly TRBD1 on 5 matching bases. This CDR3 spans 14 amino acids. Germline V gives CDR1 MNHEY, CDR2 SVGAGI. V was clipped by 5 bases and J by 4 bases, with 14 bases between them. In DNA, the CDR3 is TGTGCCAGCAGTCGACAACAGGTTAGAGAGACCCAGTACTTC. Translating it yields CASSRQQVRETQYF.

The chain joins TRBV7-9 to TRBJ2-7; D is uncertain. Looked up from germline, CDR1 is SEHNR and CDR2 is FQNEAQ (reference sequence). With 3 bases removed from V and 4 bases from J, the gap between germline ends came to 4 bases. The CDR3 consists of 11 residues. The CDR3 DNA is TGTGCCAGCAGCTTCCTGTACGAGCAGTACTTC. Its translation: CASSFLYEQYF.

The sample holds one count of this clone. The CDR3 DNA follows: TGTGCTAGTGGTTTGGTCCCCCTCGACCAGGATGAAGCTTTCTTT. Protein product: CASGLVPLDQDEAFF. The chain combines TRBV12-5 with TRBJ1-1; D not resolved. Between the trimmed V and J ends, which lost 0 bases and 7 bases, there was a span of 15 bases. CDR3 length equals 15 residues. Germline V gene sequence: CDR1 LGHNT, CDR2 FRNRAP.

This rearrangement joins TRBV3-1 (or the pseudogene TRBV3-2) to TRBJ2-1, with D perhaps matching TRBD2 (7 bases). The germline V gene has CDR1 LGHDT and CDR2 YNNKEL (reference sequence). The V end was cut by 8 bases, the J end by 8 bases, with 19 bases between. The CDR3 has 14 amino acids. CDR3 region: CASGPGGRAYEQFF. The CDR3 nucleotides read TGTGCCAGCGGTCCGGGGGGCCGCGCCTATGAGCAGTTCTTC.

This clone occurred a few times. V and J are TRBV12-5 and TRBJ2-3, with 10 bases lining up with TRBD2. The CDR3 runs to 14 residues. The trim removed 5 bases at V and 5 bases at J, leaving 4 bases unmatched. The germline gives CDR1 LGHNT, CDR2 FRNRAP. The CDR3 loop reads CASGLAGAGDTQYF. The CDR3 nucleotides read TGTGCTAGTGGTCTAGCGGGAGCTGGAGATACGCAGTATTTT.

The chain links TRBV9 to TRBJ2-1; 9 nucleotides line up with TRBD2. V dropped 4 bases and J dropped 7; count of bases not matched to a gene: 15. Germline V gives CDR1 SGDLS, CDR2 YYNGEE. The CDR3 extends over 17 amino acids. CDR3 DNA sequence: TGTGCCAGCAGCCGGCCCTTAGGTGCGGGGGGGAGGAATGAGCAGTTCTTC. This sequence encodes CASSRPLGAGGRNEQFF.

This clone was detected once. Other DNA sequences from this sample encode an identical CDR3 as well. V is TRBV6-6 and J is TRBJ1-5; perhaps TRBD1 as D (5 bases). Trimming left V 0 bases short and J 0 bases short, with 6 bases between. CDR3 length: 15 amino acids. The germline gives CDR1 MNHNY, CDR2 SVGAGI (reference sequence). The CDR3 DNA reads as TGTGCCAGCAGTTACTCAAGGGGTAGCAATCAGCCCCAGCATTTT. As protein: CASSYSRGSNQPQHF.

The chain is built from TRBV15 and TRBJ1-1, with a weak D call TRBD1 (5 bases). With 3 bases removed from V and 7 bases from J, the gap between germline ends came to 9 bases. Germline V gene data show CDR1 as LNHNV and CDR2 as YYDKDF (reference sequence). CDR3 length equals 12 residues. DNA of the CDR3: TGTGCCACCAGCAGTCAGGGTATTGAAGCTTTCTTT. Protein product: CATSSQGIEAFF.

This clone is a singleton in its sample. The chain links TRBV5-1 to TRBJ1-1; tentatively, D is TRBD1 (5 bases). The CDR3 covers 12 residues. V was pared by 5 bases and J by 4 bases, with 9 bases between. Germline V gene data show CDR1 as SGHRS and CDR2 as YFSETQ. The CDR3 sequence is CASRAGFTEAFF. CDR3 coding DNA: TGCGCCAGCAGGGCAGGGTTCACTGAAGCTTTCTTT.

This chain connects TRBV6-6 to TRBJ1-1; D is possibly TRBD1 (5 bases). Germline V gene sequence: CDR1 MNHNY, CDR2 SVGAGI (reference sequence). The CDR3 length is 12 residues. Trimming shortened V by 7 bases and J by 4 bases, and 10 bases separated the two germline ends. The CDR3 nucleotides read TGTGCCAGCACCGACGGGGGCACTGAAGCTTTCTTT. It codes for CASTDGGTEAFF.